These 20 T cell receptor beta chains share one sample of origin, sequenced in a study of blood T cell repertoires in COVID-19. This table comes from immunoSEQ multiplex PCR, and its TCRdb copy is limited to in-frame clones, with some not included. The sample records a few hundred thousand clones, approximately 90% being singletons. The sample was PBMCs or T cells enriched from blood (not recorded which). Receptors originate from a man aged 25-45 years who had recovered from COVID-19.

With regard to this clone: The junction departs from germline at one end; a sequencing error may be responsible. J is TRBJ2-7 and V is TRBV7-9; the match to TRBD1 covers 9 bases. This CDR3 has 15 amino acids. CDR1 SEHNR and CDR2 FQNEAQ come from the germline V gene (reference sequence). The CDR3 DNA reads TGTGCCAGCAGCCAAGGGGACAGGGAGATATACGGGCAGTACTTC. It encodes CASSQGDREIYGQYF.

V gene TRBV3-1 (or the pseudogene TRBV3-2) combines with J gene TRBJ2-5, with TRBD1 matching 8 bases. In germline, CDR1 is LGHDT, CDR2 YNNKEL (reference sequence). V lost 3 bases to trimming and J lost 5 bases; unmatched junction nucleotides: 11. The CDR3 totals 16 residues. CDR3 nucleotides: TGTGCCAGCAGCCACTTCCTTCAGGGGGCTAGGGAGACCCAGTACTTC. This sequence encodes CASSHFLQGARETQYF.

The chain uses TRBV11-1 and TRBJ2-5; 7 bases align to TRBD1. This CDR3 contains 12 residues. CDR1 is SGHAT, CDR2 FQDESV, per germline (reference sequence). V lost 8 bases, J lost 4 bases, and 4 bases stayed unmatched. CDR3 region: CASRQGAETQYF. CDR3 nucleotide sequence: TGTGCCAGCCGACAGGGCGCAGAGACCCAGTACTTC.

V gene TRBV7-2 combines with J gene TRBJ2-7; TRBD2 agrees at 11 bases. Germline CDR1 reads SGHTA; CDR2 reads FQGNSA. The ends lost 5 bases at V and 3 bases at J; junction bases unmatched: 6. CDR3 length: 15 residues. CDR3 sequence (DNA): TGTGCCAGCAGCCCCGGGACTAGCGGTTACTACGAGCAGTACTTC. It is translated as CASSPGTSGYYEQYF.

The chain joins TRBV5-4 to TRBJ2-7; TRBD2 matches 7 bases. The germline V gene has CDR1 SGHNT and CDR2 YYREEE (reference sequence). V was pared by 5 bases and J by 0 bases, with 8 bases of the junction left unmatched. The CDR3 is 15 residues long. This CDR3 is CASRTAGSTSYEQYF. The CDR3 DNA is TGTGCCAGCAGAACAGCGGGATCCACCTCCTACGAGCAGTACTTC.

The rearrangement joins TRBV9 to TRBJ1-4; 10 bases agree with TRBD1. Germline assignment: CDR1 SGDLS and CDR2 YYNGEE. V gave up 4 bases and J gave up 7 bases; unmatched junction bases: 1. CDR3 length equals 13 residues. The CDR3 reads CASSRDRGEKLFF. CDR3 nucleotide sequence: TGTGCCAGCAGCCGGGACAGGGGTGAAAAACTGTTTTTT. The full variable domain, in which reference TRBV9 and TRBJ1-4 provide the parts outside the CDR3, is DSGVTQTPKHLITATGQRVTLRCSPRSGDLSVYWYQQSLDQGLQFLIQYYNGEERAKGNILERFSAQQFPDLHSELNLSSLELGDSALYFCASSRDRGEKLFFGSGTQLSVL.

This chain uses TRBV11-3 with TRBJ2-1, with TRBD1 matching over 7 bases. CDR3 size: 15 residues. CDR1 and CDR2 from the germline V gene are SGHNT and YENEEA. The V gene end was trimmed by 5 bases and the J gene end by 6 bases; junction bases not matched to a gene: 10. CDR3 region: CASSPGTVGVNEQFF. CDR3 sequence (DNA): TGTGCCAGCAGCCCCGGGACAGTTGGTGTCAATGAGCAGTTCTTC.

The chain has TRBV28 and TRBJ1-6; possibly TRBD1 for D (5 bases). The CDR3 has 15 residues. From germline, CDR1 is MDHEN and CDR2 SYDVKM. Trimming shortened V by 7 bases and J by 6 bases, and 16 bases separated the two germline ends. For the CDR3, the DNA is TGTGCCAGCATTGGGTTGGCAGGGCTTAATTCACCCCTCCACTTT. Encoded protein: CASIGLAGLNSPLHF.

V usage is TRBV6-5 and J usage is TRBJ1-2; D uncertain. V was trimmed by 7 bases and J by 0 bases, leaving 6 bases between them. Germline V gives CDR1 MNHEY, CDR2 SVGAGI. The CDR3 sequence is 12 residues long. CDR3 nucleotide sequence: TGTGCCAGCAAGGCGGCTAACTATGGCTACACCTTC. Translated: CASKAANYGYTF.

This chain joins TRBV3-1 (or the pseudogene TRBV3-2) and TRBJ2-2, with 9 bases identical to TRBD1. The length of the CDR3 is 16 residues. J gave up 2 bases and V 3 bases, and 4 bases lay outside the gene matches. The germline gives CDR1 LGHDT, CDR2 YNNKEL (reference sequence). CDR3 in DNA: TGTGCCAGCAGCCAGAGGGACAGGGTTAACACCGGGGAGCTGTTTTTT. Its protein product is CASSQRDRVNTGELFF.

The chain combines TRBV20-1 with TRBJ2-7; D is possibly TRBD1 (6 bases). Trimming took 6 bases from V and 10 from J, leaving 16 bases between them. Germline V gene data show CDR1 as DFQATT and CDR2 as SNEGSKA (reference sequence). The CDR3 loop spans 11 amino acids. CDR3 residues: CSAKHRDTQYF. The CDR3 DNA is TGCAGTGCGAAACACCGGGACACCCAGTACTTC.

This chain links TRBV19 with TRBJ1-1; D may be TRBD1 (6 bases). Trimming shortened V by 2 bases and J by 6 bases, and 10 bases separated the two germline ends. Germline V gene lookup returns CDR1 LNHDA and CDR2 SQIVND (reference sequence). The CDR3 runs to 13 residues. In DNA form, the CDR3 reads TGTGCCAGTAGTATACGGGCAGGGGCTGAAGCTTTCTTT. Translating it yields CASSIRAGAEAFF.

V usage is TRBV30 and J usage is TRBJ2-7; TRBD1 aligns across 9 bases. The trim removed 7 bases at V and 5 bases at J, leaving 9 bases unmatched. The CDR3 extends over 13 amino acids. Germline V gene data show CDR1 as GTSNPN and CDR2 as SVGIG (reference sequence). The CDR3 nucleotides read TGTGCCTTTAGGGACAGGGAGTCCCACGAGCAGTACTTC. Translated, it gives CAFRDRESHEQYF.

This CDR3 is CASSLARDRDYEQYF. The CDR3 DNA reads TGTGCCAGCAGCTTAGCCCGGGACAGGGACTACGAGCAGTACTTC. The chain is built from TRBV11-3 and TRBJ2-7, with TRBD1 matching 9 bases. The CDR3 is 15 amino acids. Trimming removed 1 base from V and 3 bases from J; junction bases left unmatched: 4. The germline V gene has CDR1 SGHNT and CDR2 YENEEA.

In DNA form, the CDR3 reads TGTGCCAGCAGCCTGGGGGGTCAGCCCCAGCATTTT. Its protein is CASSLGGQPQHF. This chain links TRBV7-8 with TRBJ1-5, with a possible D match to TRBD1 (5 bases). There are 12 residues in the CDR3. V was shortened by 5 bases and J by 6 bases, with 8 bases between the two germline ends. Germline-derived CDR1 and CDR2 are SGHVS and FQNEAQ.

The CDR3 sequence is CASSLDSPSYEQYF. The DNA for the CDR3 is TGTGCCAGCAGCTTAGACTCACCCTCCTACGAGCAGTACTTC. This chain uses TRBV7-8 with TRBJ2-7; D is unresolved. The length of the CDR3 is 14 residues. V dropped 1 base and J dropped 0 bases, with 7 bases sitting between them. The germline V gene has CDR1 SGHVS and CDR2 FQNEAQ. Based on the CDR3 plus reference TRBV7-8 and TRBJ2-7, the full variable domain is GAGVSQSPRYKVAKRGQDVALRCDPISGHVSLFWYQQALGQGPEFLTYFQNEAQLDKSGLPSDRFFAERPEGSVSTLKIQRTQQEDSAVYLCASSLDSPSYEQYFGPGTRLTVT.

The chain has TRBV19 and TRBJ1-5; D ambiguous. The V gene lost 7 bases and the J gene lost 3 bases, with 13 bases spanning the gap. This CDR3 has 14 amino acids. Germline-derived CDR1 and CDR2 are LNHDA and SQIVND (reference sequence). The CDR3 region has the DNA TGTGCCAGTACTGGTACGCCACTCAATCAGCCCCAGCATTTT. The encoded protein is CASTGTPLNQPQHF.

The chain has TRBV6-2 or TRBV6-3 and TRBJ2-3, with TRBD2 matching over 13 bases. The germline CDR1 and CDR2 sequences are MNHEY and SVGEGT. The ends lost 5 bases at V and 3 bases at J; junction bases unmatched: 11. This CDR3 spans 18 amino acids. The DNA for the CDR3 is TGTGCCAGCAGTCAGACTAGCGGGGGGCCCTTTGGGACAGATACGCAGTATTTT. Protein sequence: CASSQTSGGPFGTDTQYF.

This CDR3 is CATSDLQPGPQETQYF. The CDR3 bases are TGTGCCACCAGTGATTTGCAGCCAGGTCCCCAAGAGACCCAGTACTTC. The chain employs TRBV24-1 and TRBJ2-5, with D hard to call. Trimming left V 0 bases short and J 1 base short, with 11 bases between. Germline V gives CDR1 KGHDR, CDR2 SFDVKD. The CDR3 is made up of 16 amino acids.

The chain uses TRBV5-8 and TRBJ2-1; possibly TRBD2 for D (7 bases). Trimming shortened V by 0 bases and J by 4 bases, and 14 bases separated the two germline ends. In germline, CDR1 is SGHTS, CDR2 YDEGEE. The CDR3 spans 16 residues. The CDR3 DNA reads TGTGCCAGCAGCTTGGGAAGGGGGGGGTTGTACAATGAGCAGTTCTTC. Its protein is CASSLGRGGLYNEQFF.